The source of this T cell receptor beta chain is a study of beta chain features in type 1 diabetes. What was sequenced were expressed TCRB transcripts, since all of the isolated RNA had been reverse transcribed. TCRdb's copy holds only in-frame clones and misses some; the assay was immunoSEQ multiplex PCR. The table has about 300,000 clones, approximately 13% seen once; the top ten hold roughly 0.016%. The table lists this clone with a few counts. The antigen remains undetermined. Overall study results and limits: Sequencing from cDNA could over-represent high-TCR-expressing cells. Patients' naive, central memory and regulatory TCRB repertoires appeared more alike than those of healthy donors. In all four CD4+ subsets, TCRB CDR3 length was significantly, moderately reduced in type 1 diabetes.

Material: naive CD4+ T cells from blood. The sequence was obtained from a woman aged 18-35 years with type 1 diabetes.

CDR3 sequence: CASSYSSVQTGDTQYF. DNA of the CDR3: TGTGCCAGCAGTTACTCTAGCGTCCAGACGGGGGATACGCAGTATTTT. The chain links TRBV6-5 to TRBJ2-3; D perhaps matches TRBD2 (5 bases). The CDR3 spans 16 residues. Germline values: CDR1 MNHEY, CDR2 SVGAGI. V dropped 0 bases and J dropped 6 bases, with 16 bases sitting between them.